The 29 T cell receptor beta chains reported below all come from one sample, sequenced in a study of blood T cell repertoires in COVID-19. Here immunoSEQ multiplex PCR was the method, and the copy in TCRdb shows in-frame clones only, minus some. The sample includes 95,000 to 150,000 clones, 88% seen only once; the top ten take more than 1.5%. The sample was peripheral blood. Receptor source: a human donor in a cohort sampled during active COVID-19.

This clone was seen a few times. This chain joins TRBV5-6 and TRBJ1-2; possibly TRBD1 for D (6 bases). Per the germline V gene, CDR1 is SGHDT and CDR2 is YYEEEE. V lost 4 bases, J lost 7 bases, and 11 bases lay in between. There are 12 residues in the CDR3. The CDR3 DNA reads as TGTGCCAGCAGCCCCGGACAGTCTGGCTACACCTTC. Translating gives CASSPGQSGYTF.

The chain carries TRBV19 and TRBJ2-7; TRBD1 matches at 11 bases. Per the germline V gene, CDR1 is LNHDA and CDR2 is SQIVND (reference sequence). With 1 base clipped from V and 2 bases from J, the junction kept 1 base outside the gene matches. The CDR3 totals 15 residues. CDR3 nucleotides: TGTGCCAGTAGTATAGTGGGACAGGGGGCCTACGAGCAGTACTTC. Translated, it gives CASSIVGQGAYEQYF.

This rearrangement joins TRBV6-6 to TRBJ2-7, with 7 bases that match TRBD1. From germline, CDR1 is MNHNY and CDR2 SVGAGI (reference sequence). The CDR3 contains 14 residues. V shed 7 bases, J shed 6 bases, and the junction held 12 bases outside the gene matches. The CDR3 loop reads CASTKGDRQAEQYF. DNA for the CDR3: TGTGCCAGCACGAAGGGGGACAGACAGGCCGAGCAGTACTTC.

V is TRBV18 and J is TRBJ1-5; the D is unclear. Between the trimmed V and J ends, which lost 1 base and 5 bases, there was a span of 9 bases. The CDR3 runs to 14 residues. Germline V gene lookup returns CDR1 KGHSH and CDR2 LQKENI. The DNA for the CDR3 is TGTGCCAGCTCACCACAGCGCAGCTATCAGCCCCAGCATTTT. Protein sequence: CASSPQRSYQPQHF.

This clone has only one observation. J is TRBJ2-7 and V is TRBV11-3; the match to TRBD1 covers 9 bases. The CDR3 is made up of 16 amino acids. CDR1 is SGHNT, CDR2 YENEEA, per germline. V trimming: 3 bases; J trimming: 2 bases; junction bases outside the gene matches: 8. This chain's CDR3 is CASSFLRGQGPYEQYF. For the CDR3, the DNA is TGTGCCAGCAGCTTTCTCCGGGGACAGGGACCCTACGAGCAGTACTTC.

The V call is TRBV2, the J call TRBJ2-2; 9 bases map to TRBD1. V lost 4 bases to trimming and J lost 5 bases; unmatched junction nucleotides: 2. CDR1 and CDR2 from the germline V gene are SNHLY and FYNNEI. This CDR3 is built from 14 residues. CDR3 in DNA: TGTGCCAGCAGTGGACAGGGGGTGACCGGGGAGCTGTTTTTT. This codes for CASSGQGVTGELFF.

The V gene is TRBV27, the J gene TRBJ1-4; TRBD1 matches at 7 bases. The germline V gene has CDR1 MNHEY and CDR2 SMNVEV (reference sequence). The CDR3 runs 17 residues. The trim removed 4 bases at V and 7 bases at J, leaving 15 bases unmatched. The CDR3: CASSSTRGTGVGEKLFF. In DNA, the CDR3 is TGTGCCAGCAGTTCAACACGAGGAACAGGGGTGGGTGAAAAACTGTTTTTT.

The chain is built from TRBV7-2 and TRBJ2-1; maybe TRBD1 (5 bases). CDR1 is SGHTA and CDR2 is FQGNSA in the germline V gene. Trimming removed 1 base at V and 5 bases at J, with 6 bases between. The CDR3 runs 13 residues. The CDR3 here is CASSLGQNNEQFF. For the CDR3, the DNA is TGTGCCAGCAGCTTAGGACAGAACAATGAGCAGTTCTTC.

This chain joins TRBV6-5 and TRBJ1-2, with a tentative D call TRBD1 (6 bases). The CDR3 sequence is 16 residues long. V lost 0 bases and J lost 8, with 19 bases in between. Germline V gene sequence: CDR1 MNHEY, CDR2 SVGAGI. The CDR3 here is CASSYSIRGGEMGYTF. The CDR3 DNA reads TGTGCCAGCAGTTACTCGATTAGGGGGGGCGAAATGGGCTACACCTTC.

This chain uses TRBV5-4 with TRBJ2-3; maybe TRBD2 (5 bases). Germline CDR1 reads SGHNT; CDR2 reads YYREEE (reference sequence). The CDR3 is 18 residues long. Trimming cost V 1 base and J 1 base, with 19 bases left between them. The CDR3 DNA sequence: TGTGCCAGCAGCTTGACTAGTCTAATATCCCTCGGCACAGATACGCAGTATTTT. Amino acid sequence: CASSLTSLISLGTDTQYF.

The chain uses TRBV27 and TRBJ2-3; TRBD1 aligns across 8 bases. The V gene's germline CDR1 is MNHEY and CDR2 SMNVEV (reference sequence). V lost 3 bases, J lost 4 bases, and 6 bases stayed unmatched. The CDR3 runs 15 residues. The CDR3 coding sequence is TGTGCCAGCAGTTTGGCAGGGGGCTCCCCAGATACGCAGTATTTT. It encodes CASSLAGGSPDTQYF.

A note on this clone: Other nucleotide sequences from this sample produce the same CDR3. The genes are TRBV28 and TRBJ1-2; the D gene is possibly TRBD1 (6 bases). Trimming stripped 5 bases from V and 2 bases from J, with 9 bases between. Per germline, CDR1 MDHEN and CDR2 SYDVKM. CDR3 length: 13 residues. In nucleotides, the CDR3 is TGTGCCAGCAGTCTAGACAGGAACTATGGCTACACCTTC. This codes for CASSLDRNYGYTF.

CDR3 loop: CASSSRDSYEQYF. The CDR3 DNA reads TGTGCCAGCAGCTCCAGGGACTCCTACGAGCAGTACTTC. The rearrangement uses TRBV5-4 and TRBJ2-7, with D maybe TRBD1 (5 bases). The germline V gene has CDR1 SGHNT and CDR2 YYREEE (reference sequence). The CDR3 loop spans 13 amino acids. V was clipped by 3 bases and J by 0 bases, with 7 bases between them.

The CDR3 region is CASSPPTDNSPLHF. CDR3 DNA: TGTGCCAGCAGTCCACCGACTGATAATTCACCCCTCCACTTT. This chain uses TRBV5-5 with TRBJ1-6; D gene uncertain. This CDR3 contains 14 residues. V was cut by 5 bases and J by 5 bases, with 11 bases left in between. Germline V lookup: CDR1 SGHKS, CDR2 YYEKEE (reference sequence).

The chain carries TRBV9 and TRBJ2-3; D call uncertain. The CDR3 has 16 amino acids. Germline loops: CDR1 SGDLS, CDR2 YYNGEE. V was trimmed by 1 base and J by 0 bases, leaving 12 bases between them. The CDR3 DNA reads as TGTGCCAGCAGCGTAATAGCTCGTCCTAGCACAGATACGCAGTATTTT. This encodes CASSVIARPSTDTQYF.

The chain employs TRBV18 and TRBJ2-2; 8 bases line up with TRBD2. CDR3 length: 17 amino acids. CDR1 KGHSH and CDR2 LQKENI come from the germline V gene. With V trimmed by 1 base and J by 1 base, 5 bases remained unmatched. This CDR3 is CASSPLPAGGNTGELFF. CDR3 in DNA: TGTGCCAGCTCACCACTCCCGGCGGGGGGGAACACCGGGGAGCTGTTTTTT.

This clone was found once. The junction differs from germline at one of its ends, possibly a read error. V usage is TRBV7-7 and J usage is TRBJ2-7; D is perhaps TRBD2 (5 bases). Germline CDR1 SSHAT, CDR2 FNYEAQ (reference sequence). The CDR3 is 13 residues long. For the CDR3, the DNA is TGTGCTAGCAGCCTGGAGAGCGGCTACGAGCAGTACTTC. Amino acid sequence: CASSLESGYEQYF.

In nucleotides, the CDR3 is TGTGCCAGTAGTGTAGTGGGCAGGAGCAATCAGCCCCAGCATTTT. Its protein product is CASSVVGRSNQPQHF. The chain is built from TRBV19 and TRBJ1-5; no firm D call. Germline V lookup: CDR1 LNHDA, CDR2 SQIVND (reference sequence). Trimming took 5 bases from V and 1 from J, leaving 12 bases between them. This CDR3 comprises 15 residues.

CDR3 DNA: TGTGCCAGCAGCAGGGACAGAAACAATGAGCAGTTCTTC. Translated: CASSRDRNNEQFF. The chain combines TRBV2 with TRBJ2-1, with 7 bases matching TRBD1. The CDR3 has 13 amino acids. Germline CDR1 and CDR2: SNHLY and FYNNEI. Trimming removed 6 bases from V and 5 bases from J; junction bases left unmatched: 4.

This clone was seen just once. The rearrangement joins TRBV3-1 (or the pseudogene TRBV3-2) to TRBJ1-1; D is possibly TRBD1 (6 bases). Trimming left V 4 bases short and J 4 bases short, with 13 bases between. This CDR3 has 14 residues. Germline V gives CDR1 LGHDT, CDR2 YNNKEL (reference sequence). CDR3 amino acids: CASSLQGLGTEAFF. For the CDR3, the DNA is TGTGCCAGCAGCCTACAGGGTCTGGGCACTGAAGCTTTCTTT.

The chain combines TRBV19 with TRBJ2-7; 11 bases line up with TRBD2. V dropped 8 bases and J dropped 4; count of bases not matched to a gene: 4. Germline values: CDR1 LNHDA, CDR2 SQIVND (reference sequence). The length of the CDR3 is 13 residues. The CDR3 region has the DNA TGTGCCAGTTCGACTAGCGGGGCATACGAGCAGTACTTC. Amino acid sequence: CASSTSGAYEQYF. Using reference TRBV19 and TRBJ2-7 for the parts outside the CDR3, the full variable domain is DGGITQSPKYLFRKEGQNVTLSCEQNLNHDAMYWYRQDPGQGLRLIYYSQIVNDFQKGDIAEGYSVSREKKESFPLTVTSAQKNPTAFYLCASSTSGAYEQYFGPGTRLTVT.

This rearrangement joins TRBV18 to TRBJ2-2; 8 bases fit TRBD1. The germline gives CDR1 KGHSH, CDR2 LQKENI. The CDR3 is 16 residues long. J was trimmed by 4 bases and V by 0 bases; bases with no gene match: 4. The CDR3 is CASSPPTGALTGELFF. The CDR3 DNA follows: TGTGCCAGCTCACCACCGACAGGGGCACTCACCGGGGAGCTGTTTTTT.

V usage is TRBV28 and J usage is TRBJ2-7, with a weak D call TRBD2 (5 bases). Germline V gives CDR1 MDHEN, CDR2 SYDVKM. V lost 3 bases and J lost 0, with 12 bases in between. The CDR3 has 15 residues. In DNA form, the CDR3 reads TGTGCCAGCAGTTTGATAGCGATCAGCTCCTACGAGCAGTACTTC. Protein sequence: CASSLIAISSYEQYF.

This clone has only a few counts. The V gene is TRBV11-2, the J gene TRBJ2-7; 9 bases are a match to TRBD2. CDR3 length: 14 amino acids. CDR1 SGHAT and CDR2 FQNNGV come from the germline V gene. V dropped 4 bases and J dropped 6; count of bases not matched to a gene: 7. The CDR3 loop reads CASSSLAGDPEQYF. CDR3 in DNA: TGTGCCAGCAGCTCGTTAGCGGGAGACCCCGAGCAGTACTTC.

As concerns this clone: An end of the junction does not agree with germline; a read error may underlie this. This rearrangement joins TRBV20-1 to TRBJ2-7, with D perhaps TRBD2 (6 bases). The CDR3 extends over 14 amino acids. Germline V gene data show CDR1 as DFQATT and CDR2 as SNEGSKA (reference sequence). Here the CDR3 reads CSASISSASNPLRF. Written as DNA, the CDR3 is TGCAGTGCTAGTATTTCTAGCGCGAGTAATCCCCTACGTTTT.

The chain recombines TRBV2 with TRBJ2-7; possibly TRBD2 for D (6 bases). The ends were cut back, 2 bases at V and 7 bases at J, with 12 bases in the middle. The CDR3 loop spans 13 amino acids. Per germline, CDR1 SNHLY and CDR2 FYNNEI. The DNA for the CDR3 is TGTGCCAGCAGTGAAAATGGGGCGGGGGAGCAGTACTTC. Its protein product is CASSENGAGEQYF.

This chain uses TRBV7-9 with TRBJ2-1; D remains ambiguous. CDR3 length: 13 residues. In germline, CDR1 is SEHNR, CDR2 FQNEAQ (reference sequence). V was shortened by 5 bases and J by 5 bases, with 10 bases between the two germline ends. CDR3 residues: CASSPRSHNEQFF. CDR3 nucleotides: TGTGCCAGCAGCCCCAGGTCCCACAATGAGCAGTTCTTC.

The CDR3 nucleotides read TGTGCCAGCAGCTCTTCTAGCGCGAACAATGAGCAGTTCTTC. Protein: CASSSSSANNEQFF. The rearrangement links TRBV7-9 to TRBJ2-1; tentative D call: TRBD2 (6 bases). The CDR3 is made up of 14 amino acids. Germline assignment: CDR1 SEHNR and CDR2 FQNEAQ (reference sequence). Trimming removed 4 bases from V and 5 bases from J, with 12 bases in between.

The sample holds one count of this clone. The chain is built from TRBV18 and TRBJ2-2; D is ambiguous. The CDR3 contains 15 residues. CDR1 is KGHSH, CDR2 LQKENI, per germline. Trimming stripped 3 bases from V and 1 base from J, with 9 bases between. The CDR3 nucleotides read TGTGCCAGCTCACCCGGTCCCGAGAACACCGGGGAGCTGTTTTTT. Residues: CASSPGPENTGELFF.